The 10 T cell receptor beta chains listed next were all sequenced from one sample in a study of T cell clonotyping in hematopoietic cell transplantation. Sequencing was performed with immunoSEQ multiplex PCR; in TCRdb, only in-frame clones are kept and a portion is missing. This table has 2,500 to 3,000 clones, under 90% appearing once. The specimen comprised PBMCs, sampled 180 days after allogeneic stem cell transplant. The receptors here all came from a female patient aged 40 to 55 who had an allogeneic stem cell transplant from a related donor, so T cells may come from the graft donor. Some clones in this sample may be carry-over from other donors' samples.

This chain uses TRBV6-5 with TRBJ2-1; 12 bases are shared with TRBD2. This CDR3 has 15 residues. Trimming removed 2 bases from V and 10 bases from J; junction bases left unmatched: 6. Germline values: CDR1 MNHEY, CDR2 SVGAGI. CDR3 amino acids: CASSYTSGRPSEQFF. In nucleotides, the CDR3 is TGTGCCAGCAGTTACACTAGCGGGAGGCCCAGCGAGCAGTTCTTC.

This clone was counted a few times. This sequence joins TRBV25-1 and TRBJ2-7; D gene ambiguous. Trimming left V 4 bases short and J 6 bases short, with 13 bases between. The CDR3 runs to 13 residues. The germline gives CDR1 MGHDK, CDR2 SYGVNS. The CDR3 loop reads CASSVSGQSEQYF. DNA for the CDR3: TGTGCCAGCAGTGTCTCCGGGCAGAGCGAGCAGTACTTC.

This clone is a singleton in its sample. This chain connects TRBV7-9 to TRBJ1-2, with 11 bases fitting TRBD1. Germline trimming cut 4 bases from V and 6 bases from J; bases unmatched to any gene: 4. Germline V gives CDR1 SEHNR, CDR2 FQNEAQ (reference sequence). This CDR3 is 14 amino acids long. The CDR3 is CASSWGQGDDGYTF. DNA of the CDR3: TGTGCCAGCAGCTGGGGACAGGGGGATGATGGCTACACCTTC.

The genes are TRBV6-1 and TRBJ1-2; the D gene is possibly TRBD1 (5 bases). The germline V gene encodes CDR1 MNHNS and CDR2 SASEGT. This CDR3 is built from 15 residues. The ends were cut back, 3 bases at V and 4 bases at J, with 15 bases in the middle. The CDR3 is CASSDTETALYGYTF. The DNA for the CDR3 is TGTGCCAGCAGTGACACCGAGACAGCGCTCTATGGCTACACCTTC.

The chain has TRBV7-3 and TRBJ1-2; D may be TRBD1 (5 bases). Germline CDR1 and CDR2: SGHTA and FQGTGA. CDR3 size: 15 residues. V lost 5 bases to trimming and J lost 8 bases, with 21 bases between them. CDR3 in DNA: TGTGCCAGCAGCCCATTGGGACGTGCTGAGGGAGGCTACACCTTC. Protein sequence: CASSPLGRAEGGYTF.

J is TRBJ2-1 and V is TRBV29-1; 7 nucleotides agree with TRBD1. J gave up 0 bases and V 0 bases, and 5 bases lay outside the gene matches. Germline assignment: CDR1 SQVTM and CDR2 ANQGSEA. The CDR3 has 16 residues. The CDR3 loop is CSVEDPGQSSYNEQFF. In DNA form, the CDR3 reads TGCAGCGTTGAAGACCCGGGACAGAGCTCCTACAATGAGCAGTTCTTC.

J is TRBJ2-2 and V is TRBV11-3, with D perhaps assigned TRBD1 or TRBD2 (7 bases each). Between the trimmed V and J ends, which lost 5 bases and 4 bases, there was a span of 14 bases. Germline CDR1 reads SGHNT; CDR2 reads YENEEA. The CDR3 is made up of 15 amino acids. The CDR3 reads CASSKSRGGTGELFF. In DNA form, the CDR3 reads TGTGCCAGCAGCAAGAGCAGGGGGGGCACCGGGGAGCTGTTTTTT.

The chain combines TRBV5-6 with TRBJ2-7; D unclear. CDR1 is SGHDT and CDR2 is YYEEEE in the germline V gene. CDR3 size: 17 residues. V was pared by 4 bases and J by 1 base, with 21 bases between. The chain's CDR3 is CASSPFWGNAISYEQYF. The CDR3 nucleotides are TGTGCCAGCAGCCCTTTTTGGGGAAACGCGATATCCTACGAGCAGTACTTC.

The rearrangement links TRBV7-3 to TRBJ1-5; 7 bases agree with TRBD1. CDR3 length: 14 residues. J lost 2 bases, V lost 5 bases, and 3 bases had no gene match. Germline V CDR1 and CDR2: SGHTA, FQGTGA. CDR3: CASSLTGGNQPQHF. The CDR3 nucleotides are TGTGCCAGCAGCCTTACAGGGGGCAATCAGCCCCAGCATTTT. Supplemented by reference TRBV7-3 and TRBJ1-5, the full variable domain reads GAGVSQTPSNKVTEKGKYVELRCDPISGHTALYWYRQSLGQGPEFLIYFQGTGAADDSGLPNDRFFAVRPEGSVSTLKIQRTERGDSAVYLCASSLTGGNQPQHFGDGTRLSIL.

The rearrangement uses TRBV25-1 and TRBJ1-2; D gene ambiguous. This CDR3 spans 12 amino acids. Germline CDR1 reads MGHDK; CDR2 reads SYGVNS. Trimming took off 3 bases at V and 7 bases at J, with 9 bases between the two ends. The CDR3 protein is CASSETLFGYTF. CDR3 nucleotides: TGTGCCAGCAGTGAGACTCTCTTTGGCTACACCTTC.